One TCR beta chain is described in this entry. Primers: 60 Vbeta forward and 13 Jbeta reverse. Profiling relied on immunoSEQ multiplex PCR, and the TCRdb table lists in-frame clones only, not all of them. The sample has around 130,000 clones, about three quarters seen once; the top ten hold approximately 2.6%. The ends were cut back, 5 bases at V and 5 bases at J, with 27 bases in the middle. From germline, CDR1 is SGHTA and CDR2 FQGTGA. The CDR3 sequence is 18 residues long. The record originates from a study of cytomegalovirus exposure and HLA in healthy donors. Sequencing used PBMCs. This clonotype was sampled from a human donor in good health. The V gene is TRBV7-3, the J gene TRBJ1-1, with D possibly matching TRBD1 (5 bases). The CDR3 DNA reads TGTGCCAGCAGCGCCTACCAAATGCGGGACGCTCGGTGGACTGAAGCTTTCTTT. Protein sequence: CASSAYQMRDARWTEAFF.